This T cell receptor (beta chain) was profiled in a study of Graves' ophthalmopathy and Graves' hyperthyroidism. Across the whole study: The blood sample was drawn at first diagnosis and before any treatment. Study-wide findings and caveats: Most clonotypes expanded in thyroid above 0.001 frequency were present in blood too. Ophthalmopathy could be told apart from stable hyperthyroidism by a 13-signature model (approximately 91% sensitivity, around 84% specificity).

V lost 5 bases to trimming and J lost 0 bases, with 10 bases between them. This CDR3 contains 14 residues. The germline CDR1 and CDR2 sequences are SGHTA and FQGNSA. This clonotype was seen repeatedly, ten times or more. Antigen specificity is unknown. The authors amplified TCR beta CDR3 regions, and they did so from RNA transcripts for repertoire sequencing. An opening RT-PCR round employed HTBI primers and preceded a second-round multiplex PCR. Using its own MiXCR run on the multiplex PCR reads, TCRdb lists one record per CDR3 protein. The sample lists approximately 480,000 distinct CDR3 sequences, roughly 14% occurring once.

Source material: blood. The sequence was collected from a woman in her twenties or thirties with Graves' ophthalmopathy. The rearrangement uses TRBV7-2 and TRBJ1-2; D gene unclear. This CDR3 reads CASSPTSSNYGYTF. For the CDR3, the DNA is TGTGCCAGCAGCCCGACGTCCTCTAACTATGGCTACACCTTC.